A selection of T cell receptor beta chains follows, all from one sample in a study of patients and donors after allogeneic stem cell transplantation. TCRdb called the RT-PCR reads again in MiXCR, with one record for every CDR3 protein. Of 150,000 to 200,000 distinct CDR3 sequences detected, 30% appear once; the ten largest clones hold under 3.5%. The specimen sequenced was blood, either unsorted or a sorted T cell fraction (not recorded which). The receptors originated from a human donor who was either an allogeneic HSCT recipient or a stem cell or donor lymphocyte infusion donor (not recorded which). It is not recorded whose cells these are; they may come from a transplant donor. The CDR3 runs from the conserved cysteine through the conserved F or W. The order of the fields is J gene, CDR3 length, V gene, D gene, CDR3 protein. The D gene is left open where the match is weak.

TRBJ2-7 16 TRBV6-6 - CASRLTSGRKSYEQYF
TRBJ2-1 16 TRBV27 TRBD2 CASSQRLAGPYNEQFF
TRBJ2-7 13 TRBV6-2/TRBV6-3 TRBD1 CASSHGTDGWQYF
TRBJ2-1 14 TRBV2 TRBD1 CASSAGGSYNEQFF
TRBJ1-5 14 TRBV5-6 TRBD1 CASSSITGAPTQHF
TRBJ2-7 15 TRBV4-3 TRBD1 CASSQFGQVIYEQYF
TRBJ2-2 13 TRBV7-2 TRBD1 CASSLQGAGELFF
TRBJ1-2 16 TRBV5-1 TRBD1 CASSTGQGQLNYGYTF
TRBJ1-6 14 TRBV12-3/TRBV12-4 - CASGGDTWRSPLHF
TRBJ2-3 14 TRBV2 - CASRTTTVPDTQYF
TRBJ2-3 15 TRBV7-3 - CASSSEGYSTDTQYF
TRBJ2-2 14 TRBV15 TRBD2 CATTTGGVVGELFF
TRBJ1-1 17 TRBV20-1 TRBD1 CSARDRKDRLLNTEAFF
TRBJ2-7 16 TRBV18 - CASSLENFRVDDEQYF
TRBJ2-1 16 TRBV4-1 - CASSLLGWGTGNEQFF